These 31 T cell receptor beta chains originate from one sample sequenced in a study of cytotoxic CD8 clonotypes in ibrutinib-treated CLL. Assay used: immunoSEQ multiplex PCR; TCRdb lists only in-frame clones, some missing. The sample consists of 150,000 or so clones, about 80% of them appearing once. The source was PBMCs, collected after 12 months of ibrutinib treatment. Source of these receptors: a human donor with chronic lymphocytic leukemia.

The J gene is TRBJ2-3, the V gene TRBV10-3, with TRBD1 matching over 9 bases. CDR3 length: 14 amino acids. Germline loops: CDR1 ENHRY, CDR2 SYGVKD. The trim removed 7 bases at V and 4 bases at J, leaving 6 bases unmatched. The CDR3 DNA sequence: TGTGCCATCAAGGGACAGGGCCAGGCAGATACGCAGTATTTT. Protein product: CAIKGQGQADTQYF.

The gene calls are TRBV7-9 and TRBJ2-6; D unclear. The V gene's germline CDR1 is SEHNR and CDR2 FQNEAQ (reference sequence). The CDR3 has 14 residues. Trimming removed 1 base from V and 0 bases from J, with 1 base in between. The CDR3 sequence is CASSLDSGANVLTF. CDR3 nucleotide sequence: TGTGCCAGCAGCTTAGACTCTGGGGCCAACGTCCTGACTTTC.

The chain has TRBV11-3 and TRBJ2-7; 7 bases line up with TRBD2. Germline V gives CDR1 SGHNT, CDR2 YENEEA. The CDR3 is made up of 13 amino acids. J was trimmed by 7 bases and V by 3 bases; bases with no gene match: 6. CDR3 region: CASSFKGRGEQYF. DNA for the CDR3: TGTGCCAGCAGCTTCAAGGGGAGGGGTGAGCAGTACTTC.

V is TRBV6-5 and J is TRBJ2-5, with D possibly TRBD1 on 5 matching bases. Trimming shortened V by 8 bases and J by 5 bases, and 12 bases separated the two germline ends. The germline V gene has CDR1 MNHEY and CDR2 SVGAGI. The CDR3 is 12 amino acids. This CDR3 reads CASGRGPETQYF. The CDR3 nucleotides are TGTGCCAGCGGTAGGGGCCCTGAGACCCAGTACTTC.

The chain couples TRBV5-8 to TRBJ2-6, with a weak D call TRBD1 (5 bases). Germline V lookup: CDR1 SGHTS, CDR2 YDEGEE. The CDR3 totals 15 residues. V was pared by 1 base and J by 2 bases, with 7 bases between. The CDR3 nucleotides are TGTGCCAGCAGCTTGCAAGGGGCTGGGGCCAACGTCCTGACTTTC. Translation gives CASSLQGAGANVLTF.

This clone has only one observation. The chain joins TRBV6-1 to TRBJ1-2; possibly TRBD1 for D (6 bases). Germline V gene lookup returns CDR1 MNHNS and CDR2 SASEGT. The V end was cut by 6 bases, the J end by 8 bases, with 22 bases between. This CDR3 region has 15 residues. The DNA for the CDR3 is TGTGCCAGCAGGGAACAGGGAGGGAATCCTTCCGGCTACACCTTC. Residues: CASREQGGNPSGYTF.

Only a few counts were recorded for this clone. The chain uses TRBV10-1 and TRBJ2-2; D is perhaps TRBD1 (6 bases). CDR1 is WNHNN and CDR2 is SYGVQD in the germline V gene (reference sequence). This CDR3 contains 13 residues. With 6 bases removed from V and 2 bases from J, the gap between germline ends came to 7 bases. This chain's CDR3 is CASRGTNTGELFF. As DNA, the CDR3 is TGCGCCAGCAGAGGGACAAACACCGGGGAGCTGTTTTTT.

The V call is TRBV7-2, the J call TRBJ2-5; D remains ambiguous. The germline V gene has CDR1 SGHTA and CDR2 FQGNSA. The length of the CDR3 is 14 residues. The V end was cut by 0 bases, the J end by 5 bases, with 10 bases between. Here the CDR3 reads CASSLAWSFETQYF. Here the CDR3 DNA reads TGTGCCAGCAGCTTAGCTTGGAGTTTTGAGACCCAGTACTTC. The variable domain in full, with the rest retrieved from reference TRBV7-2 and TRBJ2-5, is GAGVSQSPSNKVTEKGKDVELRCDPISGHTALYWYRQSLGQGLEFLIYFQGNSAPDKSGLPSDRFSAERTGGSVSTLTIQRTQQEDSAVYLCASSLAWSFETQYFGPGTRLLVL.

The chain carries TRBV6-5 and TRBJ1-4; 9 positions match TRBD1. CDR1 MNHEY and CDR2 SVGAGI come from the germline V gene. CDR3 size: 14 residues. Germline trimming cut 10 bases from V and 7 bases from J; bases unmatched to any gene: 10. The CDR3 nucleotides are TGTGCCACGTCGTTCACAGGGGGCGGTGAAAAACTGTTTTTT. Protein: CATSFTGGGEKLFF.

J is TRBJ2-7 and V is TRBV6-5; TRBD1 is a possible D gene (6 bases). The germline V and J ends were trimmed by 7 bases and 4 bases, with 11 bases remaining between them. The CDR3 spans 12 residues. CDR1 is MNHEY, CDR2 SVGAGI, per germline. Here the CDR3 reads CASNRQGYEQYF. The CDR3 bases are TGTGCCAGCAACCGCCAGGGGTACGAGCAGTACTTC.

The CDR3: CAIKAAGAYEQYF. The CDR3 DNA follows: TGTGCCATCAAGGCGGCAGGGGCCTACGAGCAGTACTTC. V and J are TRBV10-3 and TRBJ2-7; the D gene is possibly TRBD1 (6 bases). The CDR3 covers 13 residues. V lost 7 bases and J lost 2, with 12 bases in between. Germline CDR1 and CDR2: ENHRY and SYGVKD.

J is TRBJ1-1 and V is TRBV6-1, with D possibly matching TRBD1 (6 bases). V lost 6 bases and J lost 0, with 14 bases in between. This CDR3 has 15 residues. The germline gives CDR1 MNHNS, CDR2 SASEGT. The CDR3 protein is CASSKGTQMNTEAFF. The CDR3 DNA follows: TGTGCCAGCAGCAAGGGGACACAGATGAACACTGAAGCTTTCTTT.

The chain combines TRBV28 with TRBJ1-2, with 7 bases matching TRBD1. The CDR3 extends over 15 amino acids. After removal of 9 bases from V and 6 bases from J, the junction contained 16 bases not matched to a gene. The germline CDR1 and CDR2 sequences are MDHEN and SYDVKM. The CDR3 sequence: CASTLGVGQANGYTF. The CDR3 DNA reads as TGTGCCAGTACTCTAGGGGTCGGACAGGCGAATGGCTACACCTTC.

This clone has just one count. V is TRBV28 and J is TRBJ2-3; 10 nucleotides agree with TRBD2. The CDR3 runs 18 residues. The V and J ends lost 5 bases and 0 bases, in that order; junction bases with no gene match: 11. Germline-derived CDR1 and CDR2 are MDHEN and SYDVKM. The CDR3 loop is CASSPLFSGRSSTDTQYF. DNA of the CDR3: TGTGCCAGCAGTCCTCTCTTTAGCGGGAGGTCTAGCACAGATACGCAGTATTTT.

This clone occurred a few times. The chain has TRBV28 and TRBJ1-5; 8 bases align to TRBD1. This CDR3 has 14 amino acids. Germline CDR1 reads MDHEN; CDR2 reads SYDVKM. J lost 4 bases, V lost 6 bases, and 5 bases had no gene match. Written as DNA, the CDR3 is TGTGCCAGCAGCTCAGGGGGCACTAATCAGCCCCAGCATTTT. Protein sequence: CASSSGGTNQPQHF.

The rearrangement links TRBV27 to TRBJ1-1, with 12 bases that match TRBD1. The CDR3 is 17 amino acids. Germline V gene lookup returns CDR1 MNHEY and CDR2 SMNVEV (reference sequence). With 6 bases clipped from V and 4 bases from J, the junction kept 12 bases outside the gene matches. The CDR3 nucleotides read TGTGCCAGCAGCCCCGGGACAGGGGGCCGGTTTGGCACTGAAGCTTTCTTT. It codes for CASSPGTGGRFGTEAFF.

The chain links TRBV4-3 to TRBJ2-5, with unresolved D. V gave up 2 bases and J gave up 5 bases, with 6 bases separating them. CDR3 length: 12 residues. Germline lookup yields CDR1 LGHNA and CDR2 YSLEER. This CDR3 reads CASSQLGETQYF. CDR3 bases: TGCGCCAGCAGCCAATTGGGCGAGACCCAGTACTTC.

The chain carries TRBV7-2 and TRBJ2-7; the match to TRBD2 covers 9 bases. After removal of 5 bases from V and 0 bases from J, the junction contained 2 bases not matched to a gene. This CDR3 contains 14 residues. Germline V gene lookup returns CDR1 SGHTA and CDR2 FQGNSA. In DNA, the CDR3 is TGTGCCAGCAGCCCGGGACTAGCCTCCTACGAGCAGTACTTC. Translation gives CASSPGLASYEQYF.

V gene TRBV7-2 combines with J gene TRBJ1-3; possible D gene TRBD1, 5 bases. Germline V lookup: CDR1 SGHTA, CDR2 FQGNSA. This CDR3 region has 16 residues. Between the trimmed V and J ends, which lost 1 base and 0 bases, there was a span of 10 bases. The CDR3 protein is CASSLVGASSGNTIYF. DNA of the CDR3: TGTGCCAGCAGCTTAGTTGGGGCGAGCTCTGGAAACACCATATATTTT.

The J gene is TRBJ2-1, the V gene TRBV25-1; 8 bases are shared with TRBD2. Germline V gene lookup returns CDR1 MGHDK and CDR2 SYGVNS. This CDR3 spans 17 amino acids. V shed 4 bases and J 1 base; nucleotides not matched to a gene: 9. This chain's CDR3 is CASSGFAGGPSYNEQFF. CDR3 nucleotide sequence: TGTGCCAGCAGTGGTTTTGCGGGAGGTCCTTCCTACAATGAGCAGTTCTTC.

The chain has TRBV27 and TRBJ2-7; TRBD1 agrees at 7 bases. This CDR3 region has 13 residues. J gave up 3 bases and V 3 bases, and 2 bases lay outside the gene matches. CDR1 is MNHEY, CDR2 SMNVEV, per germline (reference sequence). The CDR3 sequence is CASSFGTDYEQYF. The CDR3, as DNA: TGTGCCAGCAGTTTCGGGACAGACTACGAGCAGTACTTC.

The V gene is TRBV7-9, the J gene TRBJ1-4, with TRBD1 matching over 10 bases. Germline loops: CDR1 SEHNR, CDR2 FQNEAQ (reference sequence). This CDR3 is built from 17 residues. V trimming: 4 bases; J trimming: 3 bases; junction bases outside the gene matches: 8. This CDR3 reads CASSSRDRGVSNEKLFF. The CDR3 region has the DNA TGTGCCAGCAGCTCCCGGGACAGGGGTGTATCTAATGAAAAACTGTTTTTT.

The CDR3 reads CASSFRDYYNEQFF. The CDR3 coding sequence is TGTGCCAGCAGCTTTCGGGACTACTACAATGAGCAGTTCTTC. The chain recombines TRBV5-4 with TRBJ2-1, with 7 bases identical to TRBD2. The ends lost 2 bases at V and 3 bases at J; junction bases unmatched: 2. Germline V gene sequence: CDR1 SGHNT, CDR2 YYREEE (reference sequence). CDR3 size: 14 residues. Full variable domain (missing parts from reference TRBV5-4 and TRBJ2-1): ETGVTQSPTHLIKTRGQQVTLRCSSQSGHNTVSWYQQALGQGPQFIFQYYREEENGRGNFPPRFSGLQFPNYSSELNVNALELDDSALYLCASSFRDYYNEQFFGPGTRLTVL.

This clone was observed once. The genes are TRBV12-5 and TRBJ2-1; 8 bases agree with TRBD2. Germline CDR1 and CDR2: LGHNT and FRNRAP. The CDR3 extends over 16 amino acids. After removal of 2 bases from V and 2 bases from J, the junction contained 5 bases not matched to a gene. DNA for the CDR3: TGTGCTAGTGGTTTGTACGGAGCGGGGGCCTACAATGAGCAGTTCTTC. It specifies CASGLYGAGAYNEQFF.

The chain combines TRBV11-2 with TRBJ2-7; D might be TRBD1 or TRBD2, each matching 5 bases. CDR1 is SGHAT and CDR2 is FQNNGV in the germline V gene. Trimming removed 2 bases from V and 2 bases from J, with 19 bases in between. CDR3 length: 17 amino acids. CDR3 loop: CASSLLVYGTQAYEQYF. The CDR3 region has the DNA TGTGCCAGCAGCTTACTGGTTTATGGGACGCAGGCCTACGAGCAGTACTTC.

The chain couples TRBV19 to TRBJ2-7, with 9 bases that match TRBD2. The V and J ends lost 5 bases and 3 bases, in that order; junction bases with no gene match: 8. This CDR3 comprises 15 residues. Germline lookup yields CDR1 LNHDA and CDR2 SQIVND (reference sequence). The DNA of the CDR3 is TGTGCCAGTAGTTTACCGGGACTAGCAGGCTACGAGCAGTACTTC. Protein sequence: CASSLPGLAGYEQYF.

This clone was counted only a few times. The rearrangement links TRBV7-9 to TRBJ1-1; D remains ambiguous. Germline-derived CDR1 and CDR2 are SEHNR and FQNEAQ (reference sequence). CDR3 length: 12 amino acids. The V end lost 1 base, the J end lost 4 bases, and 4 bases lay between the germline ends. The CDR3 here is CASSLDLTEAFF. The DNA of the CDR3 is TGTGCCAGCAGCTTAGACCTCACTGAAGCTTTCTTT.

The chain employs TRBV18 and TRBJ1-4, with D hard to call. CDR1 is KGHSH and CDR2 is LQKENI in the germline V gene. The CDR3 runs 14 residues. Between the trimmed V and J ends, which lost 1 base and 5 bases, there was a span of 8 bases. DNA of the CDR3: TGTGCCAGCTCACCACAACAAGAAAATGAAAAACTGTTTTTT. Translating it yields CASSPQQENEKLFF.

This clone was recorded once. V and J are TRBV23-1 and TRBJ2-5; D remains ambiguous. TRBV23-1 is an open reading frame, and its role is uncertain. V was shortened by 0 bases and J by 0 bases, with 8 bases between the two germline ends. The length of the CDR3 is 15 residues. The CDR3 is CASSQSMEYQETQYF. CDR3 coding DNA: TGCGCCAGCAGTCAATCGATGGAGTACCAAGAGACCCAGTACTTC.

V and J are TRBV5-1 and TRBJ2-7; 9 bases are a match to TRBD2. V was pared by 0 bases and J by 3 bases, with 4 bases of the junction left unmatched. Germline V gene sequence: CDR1 SGHRS, CDR2 YFSETQ. CDR3 length: 15 residues. CDR3 loop: CASSLAQREDYEQYF. The CDR3 coding sequence is TGCGCCAGCAGCTTGGCCCAGCGGGAGGACTACGAGCAGTACTTC.

The genes are TRBV7-6 and TRBJ2-7, with 11 bases identical to TRBD2. CDR1 and CDR2 from the germline V gene are SGHVS and FNYEAQ. The CDR3 contains 15 residues. Trimming at V came to 5 bases and at J to 2 bases, leaving 5 bases not matched to a gene. The CDR3 bases are TGTGCCAGCAGCCTAGGACTAGCGGGCCCCTACGAGCAGTACTTC. Protein sequence: CASSLGLAGPYEQYF.